The clone carrying this T cell receptor (beta chain) was seen only a few times. Original analysis: The assay estimated nucleated cells by amplifying reference gene primers. Sequencing used immunoSEQ multiplex PCR; TCRdb keeps in-frame clones, though not all of them. The DNA gave D and trimming, while V, J and clone size come from that table. Here the sample spans tens of thousands of clones, 80% to 85% being singletons. The CDR3 loop spans 17 amino acids. Trimming removed 2 bases at V and 4 bases at J, with 21 bases between. Per germline, CDR1 SGHAT and CDR2 FQNNGV. This entry belongs to a study of blood T cell repertoires in COVID-19. Across the study: Acute and convalescent COVID-19 samples came from the United States, Italy and Spain. The analysed material was cDNA or gDNA that came from T cells, B-cell-depleted T cells, or PBMCs.

V is TRBV11-2 and J is TRBJ2-7, with a possible D match to TRBD1 (6 bases). The sequence was collected from a woman of 80 years or more with active or convalescent COVID-19. Sequencing was carried out using peripheral blood. CDR3 sequence (DNA): TGTGCCAGCAGCTTATTGGAGTTCGGTGGGCAGGGGTACGAGCAGTACTTC. Residues: CASSLLEFGGQGYEQYF.